This TCR beta chain originates from a study of T-cell memory formation after mild COVID-19. At the level of the study: In these data, TCR clusters were largely donor specific. Whole-study results and caveats: Second-wave clones peaking on day 37 lacked confirmed SARS-CoV-2 specificity. Whereas later expanders leaned CD4+, clones contracting day 15 to 85 showed a balanced CD4/CD8 makeup.

In this sample, this clonotype turned up a few times. What it binds is not known. The CDR3 is 12 residues long. Trimming pared 4 bases from V and 7 bases from J, leaving 7 bases between. Per germline, CDR1 MNHEY and CDR2 SVGAGI. TCRdb reanalysed the 5' RACE reads using MiXCR and keeps one entry per CDR3 protein. The sample lists approximately 500,000 distinct CDR3 sequences; around 25% were seen once. This chain uses TRBV6-5 with TRBJ2-2; D gene ambiguous. This receptor was taken from an adult woman who had mild COVID-19 (a few samples of this study predate the infection). Cell type and time point are not known. The sequenced material came from PBMCs or a T cell subset sorted from them (not recorded which). The CDR3 nucleotides read TGTGCCAGCAGTTCCTGGGACGGGGAGCTGTTTTTT. It encodes CASSSWDGELFF.